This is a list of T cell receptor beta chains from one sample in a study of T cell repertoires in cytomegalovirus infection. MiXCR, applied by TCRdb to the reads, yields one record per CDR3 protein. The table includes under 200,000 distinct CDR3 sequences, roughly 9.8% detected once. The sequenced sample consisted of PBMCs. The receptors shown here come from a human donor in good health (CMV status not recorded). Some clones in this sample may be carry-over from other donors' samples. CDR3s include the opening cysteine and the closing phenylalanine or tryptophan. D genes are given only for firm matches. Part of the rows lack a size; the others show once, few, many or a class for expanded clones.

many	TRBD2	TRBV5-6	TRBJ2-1	TGTGCCAGCAGCCAACGAACTAGCGGGGGCATCTACAATGAGCAGTTCTTC	CASSQRTSGGIYNEQFF
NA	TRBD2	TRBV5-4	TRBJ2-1	TGTGCCAGCAGCCCCCCTAGCGGGAGCTACAATGAGCAGTTCTTC	CASSPPSGSYNEQFF
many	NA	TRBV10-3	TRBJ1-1	TGTGCCATCAGTGAACCGACGACGGCTAACACTGAAGCTTTCTTT	CAISEPTTANTEAFF
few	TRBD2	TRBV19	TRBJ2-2	TGTGCCAGTAGTATCACTTTGACTAGCGCCGGGGAGCTGTTTTTT	CASSITLTSAGELFF
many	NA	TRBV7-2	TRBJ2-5	TGTGCCAGCAGCCCAATGGGGTTCCAAGAGACCCAGTACTTC	CASSPMGFQETQYF
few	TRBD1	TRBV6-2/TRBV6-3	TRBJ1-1	TGTGCCAGCAGTCCCCGGGGACAGGGACGCGAAGCTTTCTTT	CASSPRGQGREAFF
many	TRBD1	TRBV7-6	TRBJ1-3	TGTGCCAGCAGCAGCAGATACCGGGACAGGGTGAACACCATATATTTT	CASSSRYRDRVNTIYF
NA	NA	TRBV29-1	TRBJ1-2	TGCAGCGTTGAAGTGAGTCCTGGAGGTAACTATGGCTACACCTTC	CSVEVSPGGNYGYTF
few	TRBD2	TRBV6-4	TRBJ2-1	TGTGCCAGCAGTGCGCTAGCGGGAGAGCACGAGCAGTTCTTC	CASSALAGEHEQFF
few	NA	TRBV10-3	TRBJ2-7	TGTGCCATCAGTGAGGCAGGGTACTACGAGCAGTACTTC	CAISEAGYYEQYF
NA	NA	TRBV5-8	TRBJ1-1	TGTGCCAGCAGCTTTAATAGGGGTCCGAACACTGAAGCTTTCTTT	CASSFNRGPNTEAFF
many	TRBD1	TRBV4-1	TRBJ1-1	TGCGCCAGCAGCCACTTATTGATCCGGACAGGAGAGAACACTGAAGCTTTCTTT	CASSHLLIRTGENTEAFF
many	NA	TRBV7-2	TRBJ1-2	TGTGCCAGCAGTAAAATGGGACGGAACTCCTATGGCTACACCTTC	CASSKMGRNSYGYTF
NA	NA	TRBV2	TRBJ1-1	TGTGCCAGCAGCGGACGGCTCACTGAAGCTTTCTTT	CASSGRLTEAFF
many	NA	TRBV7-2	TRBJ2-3	TGTGCCAGCAGCTTAGACTTCACAGATACGCAGTATTTT	CASSLDFTDTQYF
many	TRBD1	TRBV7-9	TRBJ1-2	TGTGCCAGCAGCGGGACAGACTATAACTATGGCTACACCTTC	CASSGTDYNYGYTF
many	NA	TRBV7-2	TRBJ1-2	TGTGCCAGCAGCTTAGATCGGGGGAAGGGTTCTAACTATGGCTACACCTTC	CASSLDRGKGSNYGYTF
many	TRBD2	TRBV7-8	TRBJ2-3	TGTGCCAGCAGCCGAGGGACTAGCGGGGGGTCCACAGATACGCAGTATTTT	CASSRGTSGGSTDTQYF
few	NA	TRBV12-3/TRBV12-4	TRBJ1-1	TGTGCCAGCGCGACGGGCGAATACACTGAAGCTTTCTTT	CASATGEYTEAFF
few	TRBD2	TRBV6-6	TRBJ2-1	TGTGCCAGCAGTTCTACACCGGTTCGCGGGGGGTACAATGAGCAGTTCTTC	CASSSTPVRGGYNEQFF
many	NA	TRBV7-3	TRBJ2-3	TGTGCCAGCAGCCGATCCGGGGACCTCACAGATACGCAGTATTTT	CASSRSGDLTDTQYF
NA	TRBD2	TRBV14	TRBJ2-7	TGTGCCAGCAGCCAAGACTTAGCGGGCCCGTACTTC	CASSQDLAGPYF
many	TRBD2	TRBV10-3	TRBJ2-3	TGTGCCACCACGAGCGGGAGGGTTGAAGATACGCAGTATTTT	CATTSGRVEDTQYF
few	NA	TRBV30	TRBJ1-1	TGTGCCTGGGGACGGGAGTTGGGGACTGAAGCTTTCTTT	CAWGRELGTEAFF
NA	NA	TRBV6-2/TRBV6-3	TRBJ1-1	TGTGCCAGCAGTTACCGGGGGGCCTTGAACACTGAAGCTTTCTTT	CASSYRGALNTEAFF
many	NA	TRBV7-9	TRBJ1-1	TGTGCCAGCAGCCAGGACGGGATCACTGAAGCTTTCTTT	CASSQDGITEAFF
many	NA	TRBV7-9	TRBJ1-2	TGTGCCAGCAGCTTGTCGACCCTCGGAATCGATGGCTACACCTTC	CASSLSTLGIDGYTF
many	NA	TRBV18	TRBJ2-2	TGTGCCAGCTCACCACCGACGACAGAGAACACCGGGGAGCTGTTTTTT	CASSPPTTENTGELFF
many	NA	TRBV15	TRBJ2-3	TGTGCCACCAGCAGAGAAATGACAGATACGCAGTATTTT	CATSREMTDTQYF
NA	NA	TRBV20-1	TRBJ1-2	TGCAGTGCTACCCGAAGGGGGGCAGGGTATGGCTACACCTTC	CSATRRGAGYGYTF
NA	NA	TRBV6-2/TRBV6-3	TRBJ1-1	TGTGCCAGCAGTTACTCGGGGGGCGGGACTGAAGCTTTCTTT	CASSYSGGGTEAFF
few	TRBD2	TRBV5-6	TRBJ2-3	TGTGCCAGCAGCTTGGTCACCGGAGCGGGAGTCACAGATACGCAGTATTTT	CASSLVTGAGVTDTQYF
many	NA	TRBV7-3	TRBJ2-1	TGTGCCAGCAGCTCTGGACTCCTCTCCTACAATGAGCAGTTCTTC	CASSSGLLSYNEQFF
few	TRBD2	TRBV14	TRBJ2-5	TGTGCCAGCAGCCAATGGACTAGCGGGAGTCGGCAAGAGACCCAGTACTTC	CASSQWTSGSRQETQYF
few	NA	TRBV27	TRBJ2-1	TGTGCCAGCAAGTGGGGGGAACTGAACAATGAGCAGTTCTTC	CASKWGELNNEQFF
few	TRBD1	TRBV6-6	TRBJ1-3	TGTGCCAGCAGTTACGAACAGGGGGGCAGAAACACCATATATTTT	CASSYEQGGRNTIYF
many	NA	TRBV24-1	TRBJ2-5	TGTGCCACCAGTGATTACGGGGAAGAGACCCAGTACTTC	CATSDYGEETQYF
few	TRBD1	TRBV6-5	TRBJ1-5	TGTGCCAGCAAGGGACAGGGGAACAATCAGCCCCAGCATTTT	CASKGQGNNQPQHF
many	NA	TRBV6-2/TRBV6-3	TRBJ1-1	TGTGCCAGCAGTTACTCGACGGGGGGCGAAGCTTTCTTT	CASSYSTGGEAFF
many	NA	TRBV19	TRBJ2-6	TGTGCCAGTAGTGGCCGGGACAGCGGGCTTGGGGCCAACGTCCTGACTTTC	CASSGRDSGLGANVLTF
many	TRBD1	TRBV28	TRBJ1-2	TGTGCCAGCAGTCCACGGACAGGGTATGGCTACACCTTC	CASSPRTGYGYTF
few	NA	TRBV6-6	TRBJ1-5	TGTGCCAGCAGCCAAGGGGCGAGGGGAAACCAGCCCCAGCATTTT	CASSQGARGNQPQHF
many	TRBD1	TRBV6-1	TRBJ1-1	TGTGCCACCCGCCGGACAGGGGAAACTTTCTTT	CATRRTGETFF
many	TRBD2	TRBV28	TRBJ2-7	TGTGCCAGCACCACGTGTTCGGGACTAGGGTCCTGCGAGCAGTACTTC	CASTTCSGLGSCEQYF
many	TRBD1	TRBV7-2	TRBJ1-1	TGTGCCAGCAGCCTCAGGGGGCTAGGCACTGAAGCTTTCTTT	CASSLRGLGTEAFF
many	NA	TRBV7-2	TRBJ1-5	TGTGCCAGCAGCTTATTTGGGGGTACTAGCAATCAGCCCCAGCATTTT	CASSLFGGTSNQPQHF
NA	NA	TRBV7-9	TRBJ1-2	TGTGCCAGCAGCCAAAACCACCGAAACTATGGCTACACCTTC	CASSQNHRNYGYTF
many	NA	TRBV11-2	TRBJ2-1	TGTGCCAGCAGCCGAGGGGTCCCGAGGCGCAATGAGCAGTTCTTC	CASSRGVPRRNEQFF
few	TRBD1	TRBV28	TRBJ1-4	TGTGCCAGCAGTTTACACGGACAGGGGGGTTCGGCTAATGAAAAACTGTTTTTT	CASSLHGQGGSANEKLFF
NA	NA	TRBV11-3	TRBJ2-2	TGTGCCAGCAGCTTAGCCCAGGGCACCGGGGAGCTGTTTTTT	CASSLAQGTGELFF
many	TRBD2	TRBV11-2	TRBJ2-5	TGTGCCAGCAGCCCCCAGGGACTAGCGGGGGGACTCCAAGAGACCCAGTACTTC	CASSPQGLAGGLQETQYF
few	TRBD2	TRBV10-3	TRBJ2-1	TGTGCCATCAGGCCCAGCGGGAGCTCCTACAATGAGCAGTTCTTC	CAIRPSGSSYNEQFF
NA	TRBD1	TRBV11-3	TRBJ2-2	TGTGCCAGCAGCTTATCGCAGGGGGCCACCGGGGAGCTGTTTTTT	CASSLSQGATGELFF
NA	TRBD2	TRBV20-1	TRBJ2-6	TGCAGTGCTAGTCGCGGGGGACCTGGGGCCAACGTCCTGACTTTC	CSASRGGPGANVLTF
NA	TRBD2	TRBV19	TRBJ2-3	TGTGCCAGTAGTATATCCCAGGGAGGGGATACGCAGTATTTT	CASSISQGGDTQYF